A selection of T cell receptor beta chains follows, all from one sample in a study of blood T cell repertoires in COVID-19. TCRdb's copy holds only in-frame clones and misses some; the assay was immunoSEQ multiplex PCR. This table holds 25,000 to 35,000 clones, around 83% found once. Sequencing was carried out using peripheral blood. The receptors originated from a man in his 70s with active COVID-19. Each CDR3 is given with its conserved first and last residue. Each record gives: V gene, J gene, CDR3 protein.

V: TRBV18; J: TRBJ1-5; CDR3: CASSPNKNQPQHF
V: TRBV6-5; J: TRBJ2-7; CDR3: CASTPRGTSYEQYF
V: TRBV14; J: TRBJ2-7; CDR3: CASSHFRGANPYEQYF
V: TRBV5-1; J: TRBJ2-5; CDR3: CASSPSPGKGETQYF
V: TRBV6-6; J: TRBJ1-5; CDR3: CASSPGGGNQPQHF
V: TRBV18; J: TRBJ1-2; CDR3: CASSPGQGGSYGYTF
V: TRBV3-1/TRBV3-2; J: TRBJ2-7; CDR3: CASSPGQGGYEQYF
V: TRBV7-3; J: TRBJ2-3; CDR3: CASSQGLSTDTQYF
V: TRBV5-1; J: TRBJ2-2; CDR3: CASRAGGSAGELFF
V: TRBV28; J: TRBJ1-1; CDR3: CASSFTRGNTEAFF